Presented here are 29 T cell receptor beta chains from one specimen sequenced in a study of blood T cell dynamics during melanoma immunotherapy. Measured with immunoSEQ multiplex PCR; TCRdb has only the in-frame clones, and not every one. Here the sample spans approximately 23,000 clones, around nine tenths being singletons. Time point described: pre-treatment baseline. Sequencing was performed on blood, taken from a patient treated with checkpoint blockade. The source is a human donor with melanoma.

The V gene is TRBV28, the J gene TRBJ1-2; D not resolved. The CDR3 has 11 residues. CDR1 and CDR2 (germline): MDHEN, SYDVKM. Trimming removed 6 bases from V and 5 bases from J, with 7 bases in between. CDR3 bases: TGTGCCAGCAGCGAGAGGTATGGCTACACCTTC. Encoded protein: CASSERYGYTF.

This chain connects TRBV6-5 to TRBJ1-6; the D gene is possibly TRBD1 (6 bases). The CDR3 is 15 residues long. Germline V gene data show CDR1 as MNHEY and CDR2 as SVGAGI. The V end lost 2 bases, the J end lost 7 bases, and 12 bases lay between the germline ends. Here the CDR3 reads CASSYGRDTNSPLHF. As DNA, the CDR3 is TGTGCCAGCAGTTACGGCCGGGACACAAATTCACCCCTCCACTTT.

The V call is TRBV7-8, the J call TRBJ1-2; D not certain. This CDR3 has 14 amino acids. Germline V gene data show CDR1 as SGHVS and CDR2 as FQNEAQ. V was pared by 1 base and J by 6 bases, with 12 bases between. CDR3 sequence: CASSLGVSLDGYTF. CDR3 sequence (DNA): TGTGCCAGCAGCTTAGGGGTTTCGTTGGATGGCTACACCTTC.

This chain links TRBV28 with TRBJ2-7; 7 bases align to TRBD2. There are 12 residues in the CDR3. The germline V gene has CDR1 MDHEN and CDR2 SYDVKM. Unmatched junction bases numbered 2, after V lost 6 bases and J lost 3 bases. The CDR3 DNA reads as TGTGCCAGCAGGGGCGGGAGCTACGAGCAGTACTTC. Protein: CASRGGSYEQYF.

V gene TRBV2 combines with J gene TRBJ1-4; weak D call: TRBD1 (6 bases). Germline CDR1 and CDR2: SNHLY and FYNNEI. Trimming took off 7 bases at V and 5 bases at J, with 11 bases between the two ends. This CDR3 has 13 residues. The CDR3 spells CASKTGSNEKLFF. CDR3 DNA: TGTGCCAGCAAGACAGGATCGAATGAAAAACTGTTTTTT.

The chain couples TRBV4-2 to TRBJ1-2, with D uncertain. CDR3 length: 13 amino acids. Trimming removed 1 base at V and 2 bases at J, with 5 bases between. Germline loops: CDR1 LGHNA, CDR2 YNFKEQ. CDR3 residues: CASSQADNYGYTF. CDR3 bases: TGTGCCAGCAGCCAAGCGGACAACTATGGCTACACCTTC.

The V call is TRBV18, the J call TRBJ1-1; TRBD1 agrees at 7 bases. Germline lookup yields CDR1 KGHSH and CDR2 LQKENI. This CDR3 is built from 13 residues. Unmatched junction bases numbered 1, after V lost 3 bases and J lost 3 bases. The CDR3 spells CASSPTGDTEAFF. For the CDR3, the DNA is TGTGCCAGCTCACCCACAGGGGACACTGAAGCTTTCTTT. Based on the CDR3 plus reference TRBV18 and TRBJ1-1, the full variable domain is NAGVMQNPRHLVRRRGQEARLRCSPMKGHSHVYWYRQLPEEGLKFMVYLQKENIIDESGMPKERFSAEFPKEGPSILRIQQVVRGDSAAYFCASSPTGDTEAFFGQGTRLTVV.

The V call is TRBV5-4, the J call TRBJ1-4; D remains unclear. V was trimmed by 3 bases and J by 8 bases, leaving 8 bases between them. Germline CDR1 reads SGHNT; CDR2 reads YYREEE (reference sequence). This CDR3 is built from 12 residues. As DNA, the CDR3 is TGTGCCAGCAGCTCGGACCCCGAAAAACTGTTTTTT. It specifies CASSSDPEKLFF.

The chain uses TRBV14 and TRBJ2-3, with D unresolved. The CDR3 covers 11 residues. V was clipped by 1 base and J by 4 bases, with 0 bases between them. In germline, CDR1 is SGHDN, CDR2 FVKESK. The CDR3 reads CASSQADTQYF. The CDR3 DNA sequence: TGTGCCAGCAGCCAAGCAGATACGCAGTATTTT.

The table lists this clone with a count of one. CDR3 sequence reads: CASSDYSGRTYEQYF. CDR3 nucleotides: TGTGCCAGCAGTGATTATTCCGGGAGGACCTACGAGCAGTACTTC. This rearrangement joins TRBV6-1 to TRBJ2-7; 7 positions agree with TRBD2. This CDR3 has 15 residues. Germline CDR1 reads MNHNS; CDR2 reads SASEGT. V dropped 3 bases and J dropped 2; count of bases not matched to a gene: 7.

This chain connects TRBV19 to TRBJ2-5, with 7 bases identical to TRBD1. This CDR3 region has 15 residues. Germline V gives CDR1 LNHDA, CDR2 SQIVND (reference sequence). V lost 9 bases to trimming and J lost 5 bases; unmatched junction nucleotides: 15. This CDR3 is CASRDRQASRETQYF. As DNA, the CDR3 is TGTGCCAGCAGGGACAGACAGGCTTCAAGGGAGACCCAGTACTTC.

The chain employs TRBV19 and TRBJ2-7; 8 nucleotides match TRBD1. After removal of 5 bases from V and 2 bases from J, the junction contained 26 bases not matched to a gene. From germline, CDR1 is LNHDA and CDR2 SQIVND (reference sequence). This CDR3 contains 21 residues. The CDR3 bases are TGTGCCAGTAGTCTTCTCCCCCTCTGGACAGGGAGTGGCTTAGGGCCCTACGAGCAGTACTTC. Translation: CASSLLPLWTGSGLGPYEQYF.

The chain carries TRBV18 and TRBJ2-4; tentative D call: TRBD1 (6 bases). Germline-derived CDR1 and CDR2 are KGHSH and LQKENI. The CDR3 runs 15 residues. V was pared by 2 bases and J by 7 bases, with 15 bases between. CDR3 in amino acids: CASSPEGVDGNIQYF. In DNA form, the CDR3 reads TGTGCCAGCTCACCAGAGGGGGTGGACGGTAACATTCAGTACTTC.

The V gene is TRBV5-4, the J gene TRBJ2-3; weak D call: TRBD2 (7 bases). CDR3 length: 17 amino acids. The V gene's germline CDR1 is SGHNT and CDR2 YYREEE (reference sequence). The V and J ends lost 1 base and 3 bases respectively, with 18 bases between them. The CDR3 sequence: CASSLQGRERGTDTQYF. In nucleotides, the CDR3 is TGTGCCAGCAGCTTGCAGGGGCGGGAGCGGGGAACAGATACGCAGTATTTT.

The rearrangement uses TRBV6-1 and TRBJ1-5; the D gene is possibly TRBD1 (6 bases). The CDR3 runs to 14 residues. In germline, CDR1 is MNHNS, CDR2 SASEGT. V was clipped by 7 bases and J by 3 bases, with 13 bases between them. CDR3 DNA: TGTGCCAGCATTTTGACAGGCGTCAATCAGCCCCAGCATTTT. Translation gives CASILTGVNQPQHF.

This chain uses TRBV30 with TRBJ1-1; 8 nucleotides agree with TRBD1. Germline V lookup: CDR1 GTSNPN, CDR2 SVGIG (reference sequence). The CDR3 length is 16 residues. V lost 3 bases to trimming and J lost 7 bases; unmatched junction nucleotides: 16. This chain's CDR3 is CAWSPNSWTGNGEAFF. Written as DNA, the CDR3 is TGTGCCTGGAGCCCAAATTCTTGGACAGGGAACGGTGAAGCTTTCTTT.

V and J are TRBV5-1 and TRBJ2-5; D is perhaps TRBD1 or TRBD2 (5 bases each). The germline gives CDR1 SGHRS, CDR2 YFSETQ. The CDR3 has 16 residues. V was clipped by 0 bases and J by 5 bases, with 17 bases between them. CDR3 region: CASSLARGAVVETQYF. The CDR3 DNA is TGCGCCAGCAGCTTGGCAAGGGGAGCGGTTGTGGAGACCCAGTACTTC.

The chain uses TRBV10-3 and TRBJ2-7; 7 nucleotides match TRBD1. With 6 bases clipped from V and 0 bases from J, the junction kept 2 bases outside the gene matches. This CDR3 spans 13 amino acids. Germline V lookup: CDR1 ENHRY, CDR2 SYGVKD. Here the CDR3 reads CAIRGTDSYEQYF. The CDR3 DNA is TGTGCCATCAGGGGGACAGACTCCTACGAGCAGTACTTC.

This chain connects TRBV19 to TRBJ1-1; no firm D call. Trimming took off 2 bases at V and 4 bases at J, with 8 bases between the two ends. The CDR3 totals 13 residues. Germline V gives CDR1 LNHDA, CDR2 SQIVND (reference sequence). DNA for the CDR3: TGTGCCAGTAGTATACGGGCCCCCACTGAAGCTTTCTTT. Translation gives CASSIRAPTEAFF.

The chain recombines TRBV5-1 with TRBJ2-5; no firm D call. Deletions cut 2 bases from V and 7 bases from J, with 12 bases between. This CDR3 has 13 residues. The germline gives CDR1 SGHRS, CDR2 YFSETQ. The DNA of the CDR3 is TGCGCCAGCAGCTTTGAAGACGTAGGGACCCAGTACTTC. Residues: CASSFEDVGTQYF.

The chain couples TRBV18 to TRBJ1-3; D call uncertain. Germline values: CDR1 KGHSH, CDR2 LQKENI. The V end was cut by 1 base, the J end by 1 base, with 8 bases between. This CDR3 is 15 amino acids long. The CDR3, as DNA: TGTGCCAGCTCACCACGGGAAGGGTCTGGAAACACCATATATTTT. Translation gives CASSPREGSGNTIYF. Full variable domain (rest looked up from reference TRBV18 and TRBJ1-3): NAGVMQNPRHLVRRRGQEARLRCSPMKGHSHVYWYRQLPEEGLKFMVYLQKENIIDESGMPKERFSAEFPKEGPSILRIQQVVRGDSAAYFCASSPREGSGNTIYFGEGSWLTVV.

About this clone: Since no conserved phenylalanine or tryptophan closes the CDR3, a read error is the likely cause. No DNA is shown, since the ends of the CDR3 on it are uncertain; the CDR3 is the one TCRdb lists. The chain uses TRBV9 and TRBJ1-2; the table's TRBD1 call for D was not verified on the DNA. The CDR3 contains 14 residues when both ends are counted. CDR1 SGDLS and CDR2 YYNGEE come from the germline V gene. The CDR3 spells CASSARQGLGKRLK.

The chain recombines TRBV30 with TRBJ1-1; D unclear. Germline CDR1 is GTSNPN and CDR2 is SVGIG (reference sequence). V shed 4 bases and J shed 0 bases, with 21 bases lying between them. CDR3 length: 17 residues. Here the CDR3 DNA reads TGTGCCTGGACCCCCCTTGGGGTTCCAAAAATGAACACTGAAGCTTTCTTT. Encoded protein: CAWTPLGVPKMNTEAFF. Supplemented by reference TRBV30 and TRBJ1-1, the full variable domain reads SQTIHQWPATLVQPVGSPLSLECTVEGTSNPNLYWYRQAAGRGLQLLFYSVGIGQISSEVPQNLSASRPQDRQFILSSKKLLLSDSGFYLCAWTPLGVPKMNTEAFFGQGTRLTVV.

The rearrangement uses TRBV18 and TRBJ2-1, with D perhaps being TRBD1 or TRBD2 (5 bases each). The CDR3 loop spans 12 amino acids. V was shortened by 6 bases and J by 15 bases, with 18 bases between the two germline ends. The germline V gene encodes CDR1 KGHSH and CDR2 LQKENI. CDR3 DNA: TGTGCCAGCTCCCAGGGACGGGTAGATCTGTTCTTC. Protein: CASSQGRVDLFF.

The chain links TRBV7-6 to TRBJ1-4, with TRBD1 matching over 9 bases. V was clipped by 5 bases and J by 4 bases; unmatched bases: 8. CDR3 length: 16 amino acids. Germline V lookup: CDR1 SGHVS, CDR2 FNYEAQ. This CDR3 is CASSPQRTGDNEKLFF. The CDR3, as DNA: TGTGCCAGCAGCCCACAGAGGACAGGGGATAATGAAAAACTGTTTTTT.

The chain combines TRBV2 with TRBJ1-4, with 10 bases aligning to TRBD1. CDR1 is SNHLY, CDR2 FYNNEI, per germline. The CDR3 consists of 13 residues. V gave up 8 bases and J gave up 7 bases; unmatched junction bases: 4. The CDR3 protein is CASGGQGSEKLFF. The CDR3 coding sequence is TGTGCCAGCGGGGGACAGGGGAGTGAAAAACTGTTTTTT.

The chain uses TRBV19 and TRBJ1-6; 7 positions agree with TRBD1. V lost 6 bases and J lost 7; bases outside the gene matches: 6. Per the germline V gene, CDR1 is LNHDA and CDR2 is SQIVND (reference sequence). The CDR3 is 14 amino acids. The CDR3 nucleotides read TGTGCCAGTAGCTTGGGACAGCAAAATTCACCCCTCCACTTT. Translated: CASSLGQQNSPLHF. Looking up the rest from reference TRBV19 and TRBJ1-6 gives the full variable domain: DGGITQSPKYLFRKEGQNVTLSCEQNLNHDAMYWYRQDPGQGLRLIYYSQIVNDFQKGDIAEGYSVSREKKESFPLTVTSAQKNPTAFYLCASSLGQQNSPLHFGNGTRLTVT.

The gene calls are TRBV28 and TRBJ1-1; D perhaps matches TRBD1 (6 bases). Germline values: CDR1 MDHEN, CDR2 SYDVKM. The CDR3 extends over 14 amino acids. V lost 8 bases and J 1 base, leaving 14 bases between the germline ends. In nucleotides, the CDR3 is TGTGCCAGCCAAATAGGACAGCGGAACACTGAAGCTTTCTTT. Residues: CASQIGQRNTEAFF. Full variable domain (remainder filled in from reference TRBV28 and TRBJ1-1): DVKVTQSSRYLVKRTGEKVFLECVQDMDHENMFWYRQDPGLGLRLIYFSYDVKMKEKGDIPEGYSVSREKKERFSLILESASTNQTSMYLCASQIGQRNTEAFFGQGTRLTVV.

The chain carries TRBV4-2 and TRBJ2-3; TRBD2 agrees at 11 bases. Per germline, CDR1 LGHNA and CDR2 YNFKEQ. This CDR3 contains 18 residues. Trimming cost V 0 bases and J 2 bases; bases outside gene matches: 7. CDR3 sequence: CASSQDPGTSGLTDTQYF. CDR3 coding DNA: TGTGCCAGCAGCCAAGATCCTGGGACTAGCGGCCTCACAGATACGCAGTATTTT.